This T cell receptor (beta chain) was documented in a study of T cells in Graves' hyperthyroidism and ophthalmopathy. Researchers took RNA transcripts and amplified the TCR beta CDR3 regions from them. HTBI primers were employed in a first-round RT-PCR of the TCR CDR3. TCRdb re-derived calls from the multiplex PCR reads in MiXCR, one entry per CDR3 protein. This repertoire shows 300,000 to 400,000 distinct CDR3 sequences, around a sixth found once; its top ten account for under 55%. The V and J ends lost 4 bases and 3 bases, in that order; junction bases with no gene match: 1. The CDR3 covers 13 residues. Germline CDR1 reads SQVTM; CDR2 reads ANQGSEA.

The rearrangement links TRBV29-1 to TRBJ1-1; 11 bases line up with TRBD1. This receptor was identified in a woman aged 45 to 65 with Graves' hyperthyroidism. Material: blood. CDR3 loop: CSVGDRGYTEAFF. As DNA, the CDR3 is TGCAGCGTTGGGGACAGGGGGTACACTGAAGCTTTCTTT.